A single sample gave rise to the 6 T cell receptor beta chains below, sequenced in a study of cytomegalovirus exposure and HLA in healthy donors. 60 Vbeta and 13 Jbeta primers were used in PCR. The protocol was immunoSEQ multiplex PCR, while the TCRdb copy is restricted to in-frame clones and leaves out a portion. The data hold about 200,000 clones, with around 85% observed a single time. Sequenced input: PBMCs. The receptors stem from a girl aged 2-15 years in good health and CMV-seronegative.

This clone was counted a few times. This chain connects TRBV14 to TRBJ2-1; D is possibly TRBD2 (5 bases). Per germline, CDR1 SGHDN and CDR2 FVKESK. CDR3 length equals 17 residues. V was pared by 1 base and J by 4 bases, with 17 bases between. The CDR3 protein is CASSQGFLRLAYNEQFF. The CDR3 coding sequence is TGTGCCAGCAGCCAAGGATTTCTGAGGCTAGCTTACAATGAGCAGTTCTTC.

The count of this clone is one. The chain recombines TRBV6-4 with TRBJ2-7; 7 bases agree with TRBD2. Germline V CDR1 and CDR2: MRHNA, SNTAGT. With V trimmed by 3 bases and J by 4 bases, 9 bases remained unmatched. The CDR3 runs to 15 residues. CDR3 bases: TGTGCCAGCAGTGAAAAGGCTAGCGGCGGGTACGAGCAGTACTTC. It yields the protein CASSEKASGGYEQYF.

The rearrangement links TRBV30 to TRBJ1-4; no reliable D call. The V gene's germline CDR1 is GTSNPN and CDR2 SVGIG (reference sequence). The CDR3 runs to 13 residues. Trimming shortened V by 1 base and J by 4 bases, and 7 bases separated the two germline ends. CDR3 loop: CAWSGQYNEKLFF. CDR3 DNA: TGTGCCTGGAGTGGGCAGTATAATGAAAAACTGTTTTTT.

This clone was picked up one time. This chain joins TRBV5-1 and TRBJ2-5, with a weak D call TRBD2 (5 bases). Trimming pared 3 bases from V and 0 bases from J, leaving 9 bases between. Germline CDR1 and CDR2: SGHRS and YFSETQ. The CDR3 loop spans 14 amino acids. In DNA, the CDR3 is TGCGCCAGCAGCTCGGCGGGTAACCAAGAGACCCAGTACTTC. Translation gives CASSSAGNQETQYF.

The chain employs TRBV29-1 and TRBJ2-7, with D possibly being TRBD1 or TRBD2 (5 bases each). The V gene's germline CDR1 is SQVTM and CDR2 ANQGSEA. The length of the CDR3 is 14 residues. The ends were cut back, 5 bases at V and 1 base at J, with 15 bases in the middle. CDR3 coding DNA: TGCAGCGTTAAAGGGGTCGGGGATTCCTACGAGCAGTACTTC. Translating gives CSVKGVGDSYEQYF.

This rearrangement joins TRBV5-1 to TRBJ2-3; 8 bases map to TRBD2. The CDR3 has 15 residues. Germline CDR1 reads SGHRS; CDR2 reads YFSETQ. With 6 bases clipped from V and 3 bases from J, the junction kept 9 bases outside the gene matches. The CDR3 loop reads CASTQVAGGTDTQYF. CDR3 coding DNA: TGCGCCAGCACCCAAGTGGCGGGGGGAACAGATACGCAGTATTTT.